Each of the 16 T cell receptor beta chains below was sequenced from the same sample in a study of blood T cells in healthy people across ages. Then a second PCR, running about 7 to 11 cycles, was carried out with a sample-barcoded 5' primer and a J-beta primer mix. TCRdb called the 5' RACE reads again in MiXCR, with one record for every CDR3 protein. Of around 1,100,000 distinct CDR3 sequences in the sample, around two fifths are singletons; the top ten hold approximately 14%. Sequenced material: blood. These receptors were collected from a man aged 18-30 years in good health.

Ten or more counts support this clonotype. The gene calls are TRBV27 and TRBJ2-2, with 9 positions matching TRBD1. Germline CDR1 reads MNHEY; CDR2 reads SMNVEV (reference sequence). The CDR3 spans 15 residues. V dropped 3 bases and J dropped 1; count of bases not matched to a gene: 0. In DNA form, the CDR3 reads TGTGCCAGCAGTTTGGGACAGGGGAACACCGGGGAGCTGTTTTTT. Translation: CASSLGQGNTGELFF.

V usage is TRBV4-1 and J usage is TRBJ2-5; no clear D gene. The CDR3 totals 14 residues. V was trimmed by 4 bases and J by 3 bases, leaving 12 bases between them. In germline, CDR1 is MGHRA, CDR2 YSYEKL. This CDR3 reads CASSPIGVEETQYF. The CDR3 nucleotides are TGCGCCAGCAGCCCGATTGGGGTCGAAGAGACCCAGTACTTC.

The V gene is TRBV29-1, the J gene TRBJ1-2, with 11 bases that match TRBD1. The V segment lost 4 bases and the J segment 2 bases; nucleotides outside the gene matches: 3. The germline V gene encodes CDR1 SQVTM and CDR2 ANQGSEA. The CDR3 runs 14 residues. The CDR3 nucleotides read TGCAGCGTTGTGGACAGGGGGCTGAACTATGGCTACACCTTC. The encoded protein is CSVVDRGLNYGYTF.

This clonotype was seen ten or more times. The chain employs TRBV7-7 and TRBJ2-3, with 7 bases fitting TRBD2. Germline CDR1 and CDR2: SSHAT and FNYEAQ (reference sequence). The CDR3 covers 16 residues. J lost 0 bases, V lost 5 bases, and 8 bases had no gene match. CDR3 residues: CASSPALADSTDTQYF. The CDR3 DNA sequence: TGTGCCAGCAGCCCAGCCCTAGCGGATAGCACAGATACGCAGTATTTT.

This clonotype was observed a few times. This sequence joins TRBV20-1 and TRBJ1-2; TRBD1 might be the D (6 bases). The CDR3 has 13 residues. Trimming pared 3 bases from V and 8 bases from J, leaving 16 bases between. The germline gives CDR1 DFQATT, CDR2 SNEGSKA (reference sequence). The CDR3 protein is CSASRTVQVGYTF. CDR3 DNA: TGCAGTGCTAGTCGGACAGTTCAAGTGGGCTACACCTTC.

The chain combines TRBV21-1 with TRBJ2-1; the table's D call, TRBD1, was not checked against the DNA. TRBV21-1 is assigned pseudogene status. This CDR3 is 12 amino acids long. This chain's CDR3 is CASSTVRGEQFF. CDR3 coding DNA: TGTGCCAGCAGCACCGTCCGGGGTGAGCAGTTCTTC.

Only one count was recorded for this clonotype. V usage is TRBV6-2 or TRBV6-3 and J usage is TRBJ1-1; D unclear. V lost 6 bases to trimming and J lost 11 bases, with 16 bases between them. This CDR3 is 12 amino acids long. CDR1 MNHEY and CDR2 SVGEGT come from the germline V gene. As DNA, the CDR3 is TGTGCCAGCAGCCGGGCCCTACGAGTGGCTTTCTTT. Translating it yields CASSRALRVAFF.

This clonotype was seen a single time. A read error may account for a junction end that differs from germline. This chain links TRBV6-5 with TRBJ1-2; D might be TRBD1 (6 bases). The length of the CDR3 is 14 residues. Germline V gene data show CDR1 as MNHEY and CDR2 as SVGAGI. As DNA, the CDR3 is TGTGCCAGCAGTCCATTAGACAGGCGGCAGGGCTGCACCTTC. This translates into CASSPLDRRQGCTF.

This clonotype was seen a handful of times. The chain has TRBV20-1 and TRBJ2-3, with D tentatively TRBD1 (5 bases). The germline CDR1 and CDR2 sequences are DFQATT and SNEGSKA (reference sequence). The CDR3 sequence is 15 residues long. Trimming took off 0 bases at V and 1 base at J, with 11 bases between the two ends. The CDR3 protein is CSARDSQGGTDTQYF. In nucleotides, the CDR3 is TGCAGTGCTAGAGATAGCCAGGGTGGCACAGATACGCAGTATTTT.

The chain carries TRBV11-1 and TRBJ2-5; 8 nucleotides align to TRBD1. The assigned J gene may be wrong: the sequence end matches TRBJ2-7 better. This CDR3 region has 13 residues. From germline, CDR1 is SGHAT and CDR2 FQDESV (reference sequence). CDR3 in DNA: TGTGCCAGCAGCTTGTCTACAGGGGGCGAGCAGTACTTC. This sequence encodes CASSLSTGGEQYF.

The chain uses TRBV27 and TRBJ2-3, with 7 bases that match TRBD1. The junction had 8 bases not matched to a gene; V was cut back by 6 bases and J by 5 bases. The CDR3 totals 14 residues. CDR1 MNHEY and CDR2 SMNVEV come from the germline V gene (reference sequence). Here the CDR3 reads CASSSGRGIDTQYF. The CDR3 DNA sequence: TGTGCCAGCAGCTCGGGCAGGGGGATAGATACGCAGTATTTT.

This clonotype was recorded many times. V usage is TRBV13 and J usage is TRBJ2-7, with D maybe TRBD1 (6 bases). This CDR3 contains 14 residues. The germline V gene has CDR1 PRHDT and CDR2 FYEKMQ (reference sequence). Trimming left V 0 bases short and J 2 bases short, with 8 bases between. The CDR3 protein is CASSLGDRTYEQYF. The CDR3 DNA is TGTGCCAGCAGCTTAGGGGACAGAACCTACGAGCAGTACTTC.

The V gene is TRBV20-1, the J gene TRBJ1-5; possible D gene TRBD1, 5 bases. Trimming took 0 bases from V and 2 from J, leaving 11 bases between them. The germline CDR1 and CDR2 sequences are DFQATT and SNEGSKA (reference sequence). The CDR3 covers 15 residues. The CDR3 spells CSAREQGVGNQPQHF. For the CDR3, the DNA is TGCAGTGCTAGAGAGCAGGGTGTCGGCAATCAGCCCCAGCATTTT.

For the CDR3, the DNA is TGTGCCAGCAGCTTGGCAGGGCCCATCACAGATACGCAGTATTTT. This codes for CASSLAGPITDTQYF. This rearrangement joins TRBV5-5 to TRBJ2-3, with D maybe TRBD1 (5 bases). Trimming stripped 0 bases from V and 2 bases from J, with 10 bases between. This CDR3 is 15 amino acids long. CDR1 is SGHKS, CDR2 YYEKEE, per germline (reference sequence).

The gene calls are TRBV25-1 and TRBJ1-2, with D unclear. The CDR3 runs 15 residues. The V gene's germline CDR1 is MGHDK and CDR2 SYGVNS. V was trimmed by 1 base and J by 6 bases, leaving 15 bases between them. Written as DNA, the CDR3 is TGTGCCAGCAGTGAATTGGGTGACATTGGACATGGCTACACCTTC. Translated, it gives CASSELGDIGHGYTF.

The chain employs TRBV29-1 and TRBJ2-5; tentatively, D is TRBD1 or TRBD2 (5 bases each). The CDR3 is 15 amino acids. Trimming took off 1 base at V and 5 bases at J, with 17 bases between the two ends. Germline CDR1 and CDR2: SQVTM and ANQGSEA. CDR3 sequence (DNA): TGCAGCGTTGAAGTCCGGGACCACCGATTGGAGACCCAGTACTTC. It is translated as CSVEVRDHRLETQYF.